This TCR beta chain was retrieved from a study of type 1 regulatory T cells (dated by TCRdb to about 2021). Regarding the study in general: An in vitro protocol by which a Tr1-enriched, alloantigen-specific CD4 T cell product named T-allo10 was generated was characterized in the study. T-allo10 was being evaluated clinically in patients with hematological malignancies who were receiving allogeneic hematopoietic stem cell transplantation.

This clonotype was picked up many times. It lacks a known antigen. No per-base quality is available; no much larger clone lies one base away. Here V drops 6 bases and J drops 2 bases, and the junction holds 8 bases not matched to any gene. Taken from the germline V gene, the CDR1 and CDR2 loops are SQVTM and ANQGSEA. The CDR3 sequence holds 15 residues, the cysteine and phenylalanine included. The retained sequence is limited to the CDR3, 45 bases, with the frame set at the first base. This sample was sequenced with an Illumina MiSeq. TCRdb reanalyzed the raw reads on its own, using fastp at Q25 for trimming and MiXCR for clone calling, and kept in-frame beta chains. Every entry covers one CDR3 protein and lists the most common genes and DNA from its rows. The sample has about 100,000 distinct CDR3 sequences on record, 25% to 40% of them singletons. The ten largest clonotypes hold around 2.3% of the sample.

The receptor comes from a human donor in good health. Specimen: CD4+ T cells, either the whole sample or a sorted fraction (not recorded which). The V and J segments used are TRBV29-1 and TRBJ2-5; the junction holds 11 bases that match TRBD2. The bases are TGCAGCGTAATCGGGACTAGCGGAGTTCAAGAGACCCAGTACTTC. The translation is CSVIGTSGVQETQYF.